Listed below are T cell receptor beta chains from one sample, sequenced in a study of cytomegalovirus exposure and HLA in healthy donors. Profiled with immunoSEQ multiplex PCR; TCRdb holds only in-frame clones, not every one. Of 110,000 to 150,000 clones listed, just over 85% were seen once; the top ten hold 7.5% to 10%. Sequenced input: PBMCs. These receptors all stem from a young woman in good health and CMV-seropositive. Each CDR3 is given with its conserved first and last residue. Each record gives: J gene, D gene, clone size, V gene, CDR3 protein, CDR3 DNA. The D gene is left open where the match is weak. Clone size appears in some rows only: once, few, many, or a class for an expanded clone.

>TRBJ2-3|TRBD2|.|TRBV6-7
CATTKGTSGSGSTDTQYF
TGTGCCACTACGAAAGGGACTAGCGGGAGTGGGAGCACAGATACGCAGTATTTT
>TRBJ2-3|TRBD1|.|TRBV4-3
CASSQDQQGAADTQYF
TGCGCCAGCAGCCAAGATCAACAGGGGGCTGCAGATACGCAGTATTTT
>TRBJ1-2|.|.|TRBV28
CASSIGQYGYTF
TGTGCCAGCAGTATCGGACAGTATGGCTACACCTTC
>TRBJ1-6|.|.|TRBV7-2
CASSLSGGNSPLHF
TGTGCCAGCAGCTTATCAGGAGGGAATTCACCCCTCCACTTT
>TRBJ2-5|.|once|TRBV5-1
CASMGGGDAETQYF
TGCGCCAGCATGGGAGGTGGGGACGCAGAGACCCAGTACTTC
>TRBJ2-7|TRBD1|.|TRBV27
CASSTLTGGLYEQYF
TGTGCCAGCAGTACACTGACAGGGGGCTTGTACGAGCAGTACTTC
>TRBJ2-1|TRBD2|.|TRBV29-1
CSDLAGGKQFF
TGCAGCGACTTAGCGGGGGGGAAGCAGTTCTTC
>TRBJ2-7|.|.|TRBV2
CASSAREGSYEQYF
TGTGCCAGCAGTGCTCGCGAGGGCTCCTACGAGCAGTACTTC
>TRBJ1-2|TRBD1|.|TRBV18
CASSPTRDSAHGYTF
TGTGCCAGCTCACCAACCCGGGACAGTGCCCATGGCTACACCTTC
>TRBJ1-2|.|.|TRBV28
CASSSPGRGANYGYTF
TGTGCCAGCAGTTCCCCCGGCCGGGGGGCTAACTATGGCTACACCTTC
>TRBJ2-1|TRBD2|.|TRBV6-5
CASTRGGEQFF
TGTGCCAGCACCCGGGGGGGTGAGCAGTTCTTC
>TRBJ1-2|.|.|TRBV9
CASSDTTGYPGYTF
TGTGCCAGCAGCGACACTACAGGGTACCCTGGCTACACCTTC
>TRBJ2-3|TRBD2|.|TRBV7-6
CASSLGGGSDTQYF
TGTGCCAGTAGCTTAGGCGGGGGTTCGGATACGCAGTATTTT
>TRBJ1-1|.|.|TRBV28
CASRARVKTEAFF
TGTGCCAGCAGAGCCAGGGTCAAGACTGAAGCTTTCTTT
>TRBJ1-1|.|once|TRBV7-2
CASSSLGRNTEAFF
TGTGCCAGCAGCTCCCTGGGCAGGAACACTGAAGCTTTCTTT
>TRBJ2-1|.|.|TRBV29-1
CSVEGSNAGTYNEQFF
TGCAGCGTTGAAGGCTCTAACGCAGGGACTTACAATGAGCAGTTCTTC
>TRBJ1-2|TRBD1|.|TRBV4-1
CASSQFPGTGALGYGYTF
TGCGCCAGCAGCCAATTCCCCGGGACAGGGGCACTCGGCTATGGCTACACCTTC
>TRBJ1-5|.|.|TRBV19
CASSIGNQQGRNQPQHF
TGTGCCAGTAGTATAGGCAACCAACAGGGTCGAAATCAGCCCCAGCATTTT
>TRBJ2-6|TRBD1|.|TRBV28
CASSLQGATPGANVLTF
TGTGCCAGCAGTTTACAGGGGGCAACTCCTGGGGCCAACGTCCTGACTTTC
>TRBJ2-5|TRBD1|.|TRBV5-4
CASSLPGQGGETQYF
TGTGCCAGCAGTCTCCCGGGACAGGGAGGAGAGACCCAGTACTTC
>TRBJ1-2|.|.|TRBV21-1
CASSKSYRIRGTGKGSYGYTF
TGTGCCAGCAGCAAATCGTATCGTATAAGAGGGACAGGGAAAGGGAGCTATGGCTACACCTTC
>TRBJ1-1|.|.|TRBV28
CASSLAGTRTEAFF
TGTGCCAGCAGTTTAGCCGGGACAAGGACTGAAGCTTTCTTT
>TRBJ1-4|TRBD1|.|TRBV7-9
CASSLLQGARGEKLFF
TGTGCCAGCAGCTTGCTACAGGGGGCGCGGGGTGAAAAACTGTTTTTT
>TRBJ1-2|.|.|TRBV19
CASSTRWTGGSLNYGYTF
TGTGCCAGTAGTACAAGGTGGACGGGGGGATCCCTTAACTATGGCTACACCTTC
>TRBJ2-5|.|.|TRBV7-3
CASSLTVERQETQYF
TGTGCCAGCAGCTTAACTGTGGAGCGGCAAGAGACCCAGTACTTC
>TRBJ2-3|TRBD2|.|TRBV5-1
CASSLAGLAGSTDTQYF
TGCGCCAGCAGCTTGGCCGGGCTAGCGGGAAGCACAGATACGCAGTATTTT
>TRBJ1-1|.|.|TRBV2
CASSFHLQVPLNTEAFF
TGTGCCAGCAGCTTCCATTTACAGGTACCCTTGAACACTGAAGCTTTCTTT
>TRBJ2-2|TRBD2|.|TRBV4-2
CASSQDWGGAGDTGELFF
TGTGCCAGCAGCCAAGATTGGGGAGGAGCGGGGGACACCGGGGAGCTGTTTTTT
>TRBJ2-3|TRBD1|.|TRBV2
CASSERTGAKSTDTQYF
TGTGCCAGCAGTGAAAGAACAGGGGCAAAATCCACAGATACGCAGTATTTT
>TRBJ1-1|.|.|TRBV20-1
CSALTEEAFF
TGCAGTGCGCTGACAGAGGAAGCTTTCTTT
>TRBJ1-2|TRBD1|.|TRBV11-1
CASSRGQGKGDGYTF
TGTGCCAGCAGCCGGGGACAGGGGAAAGGTGATGGCTACACCTTC
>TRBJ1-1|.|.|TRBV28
CASSSLGRMNTEAFF
TGTGCCAGCAGTTCCCTAGGAAGGATGAACACTGAAGCTTTCTTT
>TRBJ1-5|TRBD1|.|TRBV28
CASSRTGVYSNQPQHF
TGTGCCAGCAGCAGAACAGGGGTGTATAGCAATCAGCCCCAGCATTTT
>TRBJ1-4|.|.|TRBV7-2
CASSSRGDGEKLFF
TGTGCCAGCAGCTCACGGGGGGATGGGGAAAAACTGTTTTTT
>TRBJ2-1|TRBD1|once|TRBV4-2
CASSQAPGTGYYNEQFF
TGTGCCAGCAGCCAAGCCCCCGGGACAGGGTATTACAATGAGCAGTTCTTC
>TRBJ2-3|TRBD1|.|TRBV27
CASRSPGQGARDTQYF
TGTGCCAGCAGATCCCCGGGACAGGGGGCGAGGGATACGCAGTATTTT
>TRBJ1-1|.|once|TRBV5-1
CASSLGGGAKTEAFF
TGCGCCAGCAGCTTGGGCGGAGGGGCGAAAACTGAAGCTTTCTTT
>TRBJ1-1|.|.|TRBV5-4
CASSSDPAGGEAFF
TGTGCCAGCAGCTCGGACCCAGCCGGGGGTGAAGCTTTCTTT
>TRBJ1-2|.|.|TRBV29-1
CSAPEEGYYGYTF
TGCAGCGCCCCTGAGGAGGGCTACTATGGCTACACCTTC
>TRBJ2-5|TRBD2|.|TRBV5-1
CASSKGLAGGETQYF
TGCGCCAGCAGCAAAGGACTAGCGGGAGGTGAGACCCAGTACTTC
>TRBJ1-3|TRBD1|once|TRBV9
CASSVQGAGNTIYF
TGTGCCAGCAGCGTACAGGGGGCTGGAAACACCATATATTTT
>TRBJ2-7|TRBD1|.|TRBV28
CASSLVERDRGSGEQYF
TGTGCCAGCAGTTTGGTCGAGCGGGACAGGGGATCGGGGGAGCAGTACTTC
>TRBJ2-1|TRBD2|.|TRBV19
CASSMGGRRNEQFF
TGTGCCAGTAGTATGGGCGGGAGAAGGAACGAGCAGTTCTTC
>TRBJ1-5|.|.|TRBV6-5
CASSYSYNQPQHF
TGTGCCAGCAGTTACTCTTACAATCAGCCCCAGCATTTT
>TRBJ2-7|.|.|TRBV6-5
CASSQGFEQYF
TGTGCCAGCAGCCAGGGTTTCGAGCAGTACTTC
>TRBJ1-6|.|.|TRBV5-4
CASSRGGASSYNSPLHF
TGTGCCAGCAGCCGAGGCGGGGCGAGCTCCTATAATTCACCCCTCCACTTT
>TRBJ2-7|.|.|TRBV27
CASSRTGTVYEQYF
TGTGCCAGCAGCCGAACCGGGACTGTCTACGAGCAGTACTTC
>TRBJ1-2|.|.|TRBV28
CASNPADSYGYTF
TGTGCCAGCAACCCGGCAGACAGCTATGGCTACACCTTC
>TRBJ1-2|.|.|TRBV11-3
CASSGTNYGYTF
TGTGCCAGCAGCGGCACTAACTATGGCTACACCTTC
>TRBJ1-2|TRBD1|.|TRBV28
CASSMPPGQGYGYTF
TGTGCCAGCAGTATGCCGCCGGGACAGGGGTATGGCTACACCTTC
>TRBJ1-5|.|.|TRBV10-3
CAISDNSQPQHF
TGTGCCATCAGTGACAACAGCCAGCCCCAGCATTTT
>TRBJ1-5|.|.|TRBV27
CASSLRRNQPQHF
TGTGCCAGCAGTTTACGTCGCAATCAGCCCCAGCATTTT
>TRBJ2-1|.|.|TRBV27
CASSFKAGYYNEQFF
TGTGCCAGCAGTTTCAAAGCAGGCTACTACAATGAGCAGTTCTTC
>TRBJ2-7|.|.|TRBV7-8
CASSSRQLARILSSYEQYF
TGTGCCAGCAGCTCCAGGCAACTAGCCCGTATCTTGAGCTCCTACGAGCAGTACTTC
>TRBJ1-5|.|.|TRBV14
CASSQSSNQPQHF
TGTGCCAGCAGCCAGAGTTCCAATCAGCCCCAGCATTTT
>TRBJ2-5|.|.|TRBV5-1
CASVLSGNQETQYF
TGCGCCAGCGTACTTAGCGGAAACCAAGAGACCCAGTACTTC
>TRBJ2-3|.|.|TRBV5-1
CASSLNPTGRTTDTQYF
TGCGCCAGCAGCTTGAACCCAACAGGGCGAACCACAGATACGCAGTATTTT
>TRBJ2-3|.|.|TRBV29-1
CSVDMSNTDTQYF
TGCAGCGTCGATATGAGCAACACAGATACGCAGTATTTT
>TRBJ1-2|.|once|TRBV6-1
CASSLQESRGYTF
TGTGCCAGCAGTTTACAGGAATCTCGGGGCTACACCTTC
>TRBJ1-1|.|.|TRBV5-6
CASRLGENTEAFF
TGTGCCAGCAGGCTAGGGGAGAACACTGAAGCTTTCTTT